This TCR beta chain was identified during a study of blood T cell repertoires in COVID-19. Looking at the study overall: Material from acute and convalescent COVID-19 was sourced from the United States, Italy and Spain.

Per the study methods: Quantification of nucleated cells was approximated via reference gene primer amplification. Only in-frame clones appear in the TCRdb table, and some are missing; sequencing was by immunoSEQ multiplex PCR. D and trimming come from the DNA, and the V and J calls and clone size come from that table. Among under 250,000 clones listed, about 82% were seen once. This CDR3 comprises 14 residues. Cohort placement rested on clinical history that participants reported themselves. The material sequenced was PBMCs or T cells enriched from blood (not recorded which). The chain employs TRBV21-1 and TRBJ2-7; the D call of TRBD1 is as the table states it, not checked on the DNA. TRBV21-1 is a pseudogene locus. This TCR was sampled from a woman aged 45 to 65 with acute COVID-19. The CDR3 nucleotides are TGTGCCAGCAGCCTCCACAGGGGAAACTACGAGCAGTACTTC. Amino acid sequence: CASSLHRGNYEQYF.